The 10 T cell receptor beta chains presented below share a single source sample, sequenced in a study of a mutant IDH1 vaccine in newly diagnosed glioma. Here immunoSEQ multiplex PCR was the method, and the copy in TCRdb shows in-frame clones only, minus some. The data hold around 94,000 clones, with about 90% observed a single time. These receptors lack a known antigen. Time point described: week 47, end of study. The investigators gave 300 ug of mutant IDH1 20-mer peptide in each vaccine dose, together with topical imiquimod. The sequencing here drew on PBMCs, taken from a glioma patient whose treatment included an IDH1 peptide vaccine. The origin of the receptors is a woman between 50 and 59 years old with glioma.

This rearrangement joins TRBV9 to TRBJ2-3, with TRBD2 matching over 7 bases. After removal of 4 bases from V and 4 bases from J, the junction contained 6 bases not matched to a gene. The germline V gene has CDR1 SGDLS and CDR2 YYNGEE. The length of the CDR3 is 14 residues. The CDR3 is CASSSRTSADTQYF. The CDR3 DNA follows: TGTGCCAGCAGCAGCCGAACTAGCGCAGATACGCAGTATTTT.

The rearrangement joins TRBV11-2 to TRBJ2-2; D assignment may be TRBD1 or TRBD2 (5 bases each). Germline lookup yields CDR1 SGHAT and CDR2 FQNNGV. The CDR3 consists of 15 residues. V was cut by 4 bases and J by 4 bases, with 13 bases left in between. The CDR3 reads CASSSRDGLTGELFF. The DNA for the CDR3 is TGTGCCAGCAGCTCCCGGGACGGACTCACCGGGGAGCTGTTTTTT. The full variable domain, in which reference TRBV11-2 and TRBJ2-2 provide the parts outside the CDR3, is EAGVAQSPRYKIIEKRQSVAFWCNPISGHATLYWYQQILGQGPKLLIQFQNNGVVDDSQLPKDRFSAERLKGVDSTLKIQPAKLEDSAVYLCASSSRDGLTGELFFGEGSRLTVL.

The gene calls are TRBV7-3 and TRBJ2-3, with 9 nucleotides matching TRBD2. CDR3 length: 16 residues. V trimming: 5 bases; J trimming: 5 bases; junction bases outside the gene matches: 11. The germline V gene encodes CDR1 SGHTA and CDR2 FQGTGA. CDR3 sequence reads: CASSQRIAGVGDTQYF. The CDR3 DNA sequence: TGTGCCAGCAGCCAACGGATAGCGGGAGTGGGAGATACGCAGTATTTT. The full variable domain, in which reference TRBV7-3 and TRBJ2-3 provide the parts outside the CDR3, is GAGVSQTPSNKVTEKGKYVELRCDPISGHTALYWYRQSLGQGPEFLIYFQGTGAADDSGLPNDRFFAVRPEGSVSTLKIQRTERGDSAVYLCASSQRIAGVGDTQYFGPGTRLTVL.

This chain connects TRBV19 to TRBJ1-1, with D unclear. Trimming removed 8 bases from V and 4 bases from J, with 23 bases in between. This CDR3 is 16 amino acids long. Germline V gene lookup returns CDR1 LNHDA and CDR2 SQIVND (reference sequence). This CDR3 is CASAPEDGWLSTEAFF. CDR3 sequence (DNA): TGTGCCAGTGCTCCCGAGGATGGGTGGTTGAGCACTGAAGCTTTCTTT.

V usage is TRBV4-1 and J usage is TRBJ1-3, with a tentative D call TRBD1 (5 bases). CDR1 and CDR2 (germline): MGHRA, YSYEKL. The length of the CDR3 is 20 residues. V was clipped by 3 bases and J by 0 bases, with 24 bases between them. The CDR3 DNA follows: TGCGCCAGCAGCCATGCCCCGAGGGGTAGGTTTGCTCGCTCTGGAAACACCATATATTTT. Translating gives CASSHAPRGRFARSGNTIYF.

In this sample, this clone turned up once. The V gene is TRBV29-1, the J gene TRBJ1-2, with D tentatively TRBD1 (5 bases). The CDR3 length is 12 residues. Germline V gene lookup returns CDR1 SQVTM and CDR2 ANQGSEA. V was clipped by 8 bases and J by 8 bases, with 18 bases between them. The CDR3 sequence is CSSWGYSRGYTF. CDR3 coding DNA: TGCAGCTCCTGGGGCTATAGCAGGGGCTACACCTTC. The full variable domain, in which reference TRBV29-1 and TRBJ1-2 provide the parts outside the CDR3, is SAVISQKPSRDICQRGTSLTIQCQVDSQVTMMFWYRQQPGQSLTLIATANQGSEATYESGFVIDKFPISRPNLTFSTLTVSNMSPEDSSIYLCSSWGYSRGYTFGSGTRLTVV.

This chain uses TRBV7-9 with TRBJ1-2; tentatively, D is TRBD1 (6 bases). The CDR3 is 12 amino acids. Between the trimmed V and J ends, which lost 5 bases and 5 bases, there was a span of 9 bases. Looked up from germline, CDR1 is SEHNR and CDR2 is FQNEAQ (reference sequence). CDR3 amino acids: CASSLGQYGYTF. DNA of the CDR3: TGTGCCAGCAGCCTAGGACAGTATGGCTACACCTTC.

The CDR3 protein is CASSDRDWLAGGATQYF. CDR3 nucleotide sequence: TGTGCCAGTAGTGACCGGGACTGGCTAGCGGGAGGGGCTACGCAGTATTTT. V usage is TRBV19 and J usage is TRBJ2-3; 12 bases are a match to TRBD2. The CDR3 spans 17 residues. Germline V gives CDR1 LNHDA, CDR2 SQIVND (reference sequence). Trimming took 5 bases from V and 8 from J; bases not matched to a gene: 14.

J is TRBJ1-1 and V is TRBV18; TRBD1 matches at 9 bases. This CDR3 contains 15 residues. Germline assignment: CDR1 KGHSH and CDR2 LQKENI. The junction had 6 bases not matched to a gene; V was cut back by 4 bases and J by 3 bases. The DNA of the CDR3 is TGTGCCAGCTCACTTTACACAGGGGGCGACACTGAAGCTTTCTTT. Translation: CASSLYTGGDTEAFF.

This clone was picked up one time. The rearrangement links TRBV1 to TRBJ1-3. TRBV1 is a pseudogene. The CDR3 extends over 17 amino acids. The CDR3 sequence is CTSSQVGTTGSGNTIYF. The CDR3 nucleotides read TGCACCAGCAGCCAAGTGGGGACGACGGGCTCTGGAAACACCATATATTTT.